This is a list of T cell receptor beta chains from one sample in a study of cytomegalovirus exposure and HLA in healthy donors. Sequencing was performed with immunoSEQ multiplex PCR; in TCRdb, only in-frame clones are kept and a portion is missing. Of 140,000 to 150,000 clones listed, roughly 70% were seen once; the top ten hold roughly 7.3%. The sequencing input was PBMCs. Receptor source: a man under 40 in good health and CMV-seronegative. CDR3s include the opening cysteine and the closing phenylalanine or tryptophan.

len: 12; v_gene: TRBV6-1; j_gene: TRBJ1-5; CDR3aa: CASRGGEGPQHF
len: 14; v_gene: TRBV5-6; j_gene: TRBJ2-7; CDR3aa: CASSLDRSYYEQYF
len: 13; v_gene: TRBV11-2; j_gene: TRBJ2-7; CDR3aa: CASSTQRDYEQYF
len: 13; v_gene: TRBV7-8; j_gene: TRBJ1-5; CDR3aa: CASSLSSNQPQHF
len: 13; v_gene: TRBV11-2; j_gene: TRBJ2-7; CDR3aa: CASSLDRGQEQYF
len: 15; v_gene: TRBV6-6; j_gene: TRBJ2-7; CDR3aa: CASSYSGGSAYEQYF
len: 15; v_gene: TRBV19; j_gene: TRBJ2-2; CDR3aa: CASSIGGRGAGELFF
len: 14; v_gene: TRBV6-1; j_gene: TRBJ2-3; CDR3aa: CASSSPWGADTQYF
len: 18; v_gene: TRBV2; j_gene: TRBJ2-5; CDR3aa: CASSEGLAGEGAQETQYF
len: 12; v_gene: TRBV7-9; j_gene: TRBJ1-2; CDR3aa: CASSLGPGGYTF
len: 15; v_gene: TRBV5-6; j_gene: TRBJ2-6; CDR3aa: CASSLSPSGANGLTF